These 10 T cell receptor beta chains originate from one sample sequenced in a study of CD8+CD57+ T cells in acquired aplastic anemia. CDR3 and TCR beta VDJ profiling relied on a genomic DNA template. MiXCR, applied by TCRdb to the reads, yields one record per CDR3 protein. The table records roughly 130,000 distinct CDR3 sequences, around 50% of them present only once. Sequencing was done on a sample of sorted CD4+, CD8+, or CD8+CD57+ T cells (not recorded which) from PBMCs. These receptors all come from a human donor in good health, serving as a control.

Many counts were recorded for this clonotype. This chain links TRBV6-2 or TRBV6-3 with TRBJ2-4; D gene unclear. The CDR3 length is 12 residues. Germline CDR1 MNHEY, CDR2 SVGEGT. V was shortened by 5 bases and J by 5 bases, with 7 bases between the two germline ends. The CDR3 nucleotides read TGTGCCAGCAGTCAGATTCAAAACATTCAGTACTTC. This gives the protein CASSQIQNIQYF.

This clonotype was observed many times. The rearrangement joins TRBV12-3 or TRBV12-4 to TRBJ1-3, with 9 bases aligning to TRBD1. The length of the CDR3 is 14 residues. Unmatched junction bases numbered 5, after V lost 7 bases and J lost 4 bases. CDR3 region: CASILTGGGNTIYF. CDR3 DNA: TGTGCCAGCATCTTGACAGGGGGAGGAAACACCATATATTTT.

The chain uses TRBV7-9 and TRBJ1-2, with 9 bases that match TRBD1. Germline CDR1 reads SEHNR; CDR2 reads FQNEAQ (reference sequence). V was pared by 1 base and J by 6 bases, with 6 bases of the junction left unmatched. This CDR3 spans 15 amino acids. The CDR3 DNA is TGTGCCAGCAGCTTAGAGACAGGGGGTTCGGATGGCTACACCTTC. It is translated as CASSLETGGSDGYTF.

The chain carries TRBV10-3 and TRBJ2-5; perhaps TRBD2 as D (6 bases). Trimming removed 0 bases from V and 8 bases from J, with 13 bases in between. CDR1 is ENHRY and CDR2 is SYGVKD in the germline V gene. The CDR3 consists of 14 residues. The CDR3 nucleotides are TGTGCCATCAGTGAGTCGACGGGGGACCTTACCCAGTACTTC. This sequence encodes CAISESTGDLTQYF.

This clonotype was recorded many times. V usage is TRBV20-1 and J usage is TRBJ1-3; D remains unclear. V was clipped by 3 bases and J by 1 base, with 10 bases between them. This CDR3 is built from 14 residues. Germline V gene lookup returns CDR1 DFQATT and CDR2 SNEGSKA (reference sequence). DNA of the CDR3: TGCAGTGCTAGGAGAGGGCTGTCTGGAAACACCATATATTTT. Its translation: CSARRGLSGNTIYF.

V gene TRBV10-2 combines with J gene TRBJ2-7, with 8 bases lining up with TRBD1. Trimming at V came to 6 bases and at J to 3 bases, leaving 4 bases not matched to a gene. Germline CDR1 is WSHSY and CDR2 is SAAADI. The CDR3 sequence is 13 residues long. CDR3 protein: CASSRDRLYEQYV. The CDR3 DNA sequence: TGCGCCAGCAGCCGGGACAGGCTCTACGAGCAGTACGTC.

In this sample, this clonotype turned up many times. CDR3 protein: CASSSPTGSGYEQYF. The CDR3 DNA reads TGTGCCAGCAGCTCCCCGACAGGGTCAGGCTACGAGCAGTACTTC. The rearrangement links TRBV7-2 to TRBJ2-7, with TRBD1 matching over 7 bases. The germline V gene has CDR1 SGHTA and CDR2 FQGNSA. The junction had 9 bases not matched to a gene; V was cut back by 4 bases and J by 3 bases. The CDR3 consists of 15 residues.

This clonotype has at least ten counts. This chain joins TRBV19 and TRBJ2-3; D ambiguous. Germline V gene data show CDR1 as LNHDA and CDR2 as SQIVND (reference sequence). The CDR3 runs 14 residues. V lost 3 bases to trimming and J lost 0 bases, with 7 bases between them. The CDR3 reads CASSIASSTDTQYF. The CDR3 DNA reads TGTGCCAGTAGTATCGCCAGTAGCACAGATACGCAGTATTTT. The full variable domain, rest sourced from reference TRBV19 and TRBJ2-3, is DGGITQSPKYLFRKEGQNVTLSCEQNLNHDAMYWYRQDPGQGLRLIYYSQIVNDFQKGDIAEGYSVSREKKESFPLTVTSAQKNPTAFYLCASSIASSTDTQYFGPGTRLTVL.

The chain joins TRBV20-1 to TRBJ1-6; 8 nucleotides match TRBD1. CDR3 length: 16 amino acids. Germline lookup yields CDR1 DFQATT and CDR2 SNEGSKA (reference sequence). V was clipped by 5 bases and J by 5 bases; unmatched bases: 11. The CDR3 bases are TGCAGTGCTTCAACCCAGGGGGCAGGGGATAATTCACCCCTCCACTTT. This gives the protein CSASTQGAGDNSPLHF.

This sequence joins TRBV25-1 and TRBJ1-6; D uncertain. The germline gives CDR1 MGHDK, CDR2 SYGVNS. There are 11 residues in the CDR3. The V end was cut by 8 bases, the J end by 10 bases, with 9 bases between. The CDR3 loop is CASGSGSPLHF. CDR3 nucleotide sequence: TGTGCCAGCGGGTCTGGCTCACCCCTCCACTTT. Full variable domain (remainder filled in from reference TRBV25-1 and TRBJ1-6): EADIYQTPRYLVIGTGKKITLECSQTMGHDKMYWYQQDPGMELHLIHYSYGVNSTEKGDLSSESTVSRIRTEHFPLTLESARPSHTSQYLCASGSGSPLHFGNGTRLTVT.